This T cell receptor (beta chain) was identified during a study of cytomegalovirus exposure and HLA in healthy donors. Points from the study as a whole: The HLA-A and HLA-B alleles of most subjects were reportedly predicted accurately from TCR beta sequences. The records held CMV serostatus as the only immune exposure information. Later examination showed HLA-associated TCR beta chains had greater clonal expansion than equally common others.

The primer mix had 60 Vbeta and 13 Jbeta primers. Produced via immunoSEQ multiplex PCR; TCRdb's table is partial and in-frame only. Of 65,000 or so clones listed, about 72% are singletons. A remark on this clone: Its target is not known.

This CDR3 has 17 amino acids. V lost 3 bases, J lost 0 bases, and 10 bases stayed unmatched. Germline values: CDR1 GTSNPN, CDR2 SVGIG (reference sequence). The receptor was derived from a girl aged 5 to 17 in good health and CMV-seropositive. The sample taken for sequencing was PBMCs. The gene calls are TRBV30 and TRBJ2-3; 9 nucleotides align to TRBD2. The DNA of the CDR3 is TGTGCCTGGAGCGTGGGATTAGCGGGGGTTAGCACAGATACGCAGTATTTT. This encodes CAWSVGLAGVSTDTQYF.